The sequence of this T cell receptor beta chain was determined in a study of control samples from healthy donors and cancer patients. The CDR3 totals 14 residues. Trimming cost V 5 bases and J 0 bases, with 10 bases left between them. CDR1 and CDR2 from the germline V gene are SGHNT and YENEEA. Some clones are missing from TCRdb's copy, which holds only in-frame ones; the method was immunoSEQ multiplex PCR. The sample carries more than 100,000 clones, about nine tenths recorded once. Sequenced material: blood. The gene calls are TRBV11-3 and TRBJ1-1; possibly TRBD1 for D (5 bases). The source is a man aged 40-55 years in good health. CDR3 coding DNA: TGTGCCAGCAGCCCCCGGGGGGTGAACACTGAAGCTTTCTTT. This encodes CASSPRGVNTEAFF.